This T cell receptor (beta chain) was sequenced in a study of CD8 T cells in Susac syndrome. This clonotype was detected only once. About 0.45 to 1 ug RNA was reverse transcribed with random hexamers. Multiplex immunoSEQ PCR targeted 54 Vbeta and 13 Jbeta TCR beta segments. TCRdb fed the immunoSEQ multiplex PCR reads into MiXCR, producing one record per CDR3 protein. The sample carries roughly 120,000 distinct CDR3 sequences, 85% to 95% recorded once. This receptor was taken from a human donor with multiple sclerosis. Input material: CD4+ T cells from PBMCs.

CDR3 loop: CASSRQDRPQHF. CDR3 coding DNA: TGTGCCAGCAGCCGACAGGACCGGCCCCAGCATTTT. The rearrangement uses TRBV5-8 and TRBJ1-5; TRBD1 is a possible D gene (6 bases). Germline lookup yields CDR1 SGHTS and CDR2 YDEGEE. This CDR3 region has 12 residues. V was shortened by 4 bases and J by 9 bases, with 11 bases between the two germline ends. Full variable domain (rest looked up from reference TRBV5-8 and TRBJ1-5): EAGVTQSPTHLIKTRGQQATLRCSPISGHTSVYWYQQALGLGLQFLLWYDEGEERNRGNFPPRFSGRQFPNYSSELNVNALELEDSALYLCASSRQDRPQHFGDGTRLSIL.